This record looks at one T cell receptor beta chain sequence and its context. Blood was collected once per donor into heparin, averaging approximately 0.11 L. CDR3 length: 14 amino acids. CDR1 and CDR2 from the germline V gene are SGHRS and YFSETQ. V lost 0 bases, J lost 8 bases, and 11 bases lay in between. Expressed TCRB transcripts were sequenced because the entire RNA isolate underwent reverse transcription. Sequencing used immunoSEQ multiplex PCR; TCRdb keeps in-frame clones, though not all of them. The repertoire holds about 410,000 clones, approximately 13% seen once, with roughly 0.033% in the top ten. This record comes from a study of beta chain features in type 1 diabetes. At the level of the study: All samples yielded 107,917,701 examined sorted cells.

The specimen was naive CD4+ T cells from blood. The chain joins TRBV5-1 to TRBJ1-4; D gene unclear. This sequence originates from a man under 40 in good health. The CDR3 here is CASSLDRSGEKLFF. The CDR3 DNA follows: TGCGCCAGCAGCTTGGACAGAAGTGGGGAAAAACTGTTTTTT.